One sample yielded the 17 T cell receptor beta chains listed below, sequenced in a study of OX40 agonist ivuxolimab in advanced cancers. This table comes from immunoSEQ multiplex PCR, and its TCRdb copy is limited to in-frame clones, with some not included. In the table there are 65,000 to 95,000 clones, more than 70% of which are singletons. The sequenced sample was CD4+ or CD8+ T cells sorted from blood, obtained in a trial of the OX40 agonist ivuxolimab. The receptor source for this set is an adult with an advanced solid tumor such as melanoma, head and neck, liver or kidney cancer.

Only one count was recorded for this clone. The CDR3, as DNA: TGTGCCAGCAGCGGAAACTACAATGAGCAGTTCTTC. Protein: CASSGNYNEQFF. The chain couples TRBV11-2 to TRBJ2-1; D unclear. Germline V gene sequence: CDR1 SGHAT, CDR2 FQNNGV. CDR3 length: 12 amino acids. V lost 5 bases and J lost 3, with 5 bases in between.

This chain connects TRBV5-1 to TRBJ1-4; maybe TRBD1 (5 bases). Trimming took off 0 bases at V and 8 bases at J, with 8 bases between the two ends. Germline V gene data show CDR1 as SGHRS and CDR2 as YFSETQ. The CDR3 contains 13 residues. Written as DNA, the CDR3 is TGCGCCAGCAGCTTGGGATGGGGGGAAAAACTGTTTTTT. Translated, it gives CASSLGWGEKLFF.

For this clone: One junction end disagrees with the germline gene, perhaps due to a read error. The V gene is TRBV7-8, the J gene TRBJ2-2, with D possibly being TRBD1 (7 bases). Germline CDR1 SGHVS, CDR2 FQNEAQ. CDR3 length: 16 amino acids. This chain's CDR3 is CASSSTGALNTGGLFF. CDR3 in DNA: TGTGCCAGCAGCTCAACAGGGGCGCTGAACACCGGGGGGCTGTTTTTT.

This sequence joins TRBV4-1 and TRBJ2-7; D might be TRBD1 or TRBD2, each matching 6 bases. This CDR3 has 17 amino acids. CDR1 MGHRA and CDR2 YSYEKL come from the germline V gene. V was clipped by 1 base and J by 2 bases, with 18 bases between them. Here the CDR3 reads CASSQGADRGRTYEQYF. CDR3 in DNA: TGCGCCAGCAGCCAAGGGGCGGATAGGGGGAGGACCTACGAGCAGTACTTC.

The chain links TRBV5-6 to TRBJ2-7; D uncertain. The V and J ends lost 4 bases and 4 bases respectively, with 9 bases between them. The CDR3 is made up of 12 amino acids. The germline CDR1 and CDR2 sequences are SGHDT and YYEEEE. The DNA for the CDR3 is TGTGCCAGCAGCACGGACGGTTACGAGCAGTACTTC. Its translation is CASSTDGYEQYF.

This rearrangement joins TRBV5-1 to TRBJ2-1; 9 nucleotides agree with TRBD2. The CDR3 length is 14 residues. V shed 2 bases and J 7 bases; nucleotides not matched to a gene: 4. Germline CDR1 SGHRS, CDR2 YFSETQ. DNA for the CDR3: TGCGCCAGCAGCTTTCTTAGCGGGAGAAATGAGCAGTTCTTC. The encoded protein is CASSFLSGRNEQFF.

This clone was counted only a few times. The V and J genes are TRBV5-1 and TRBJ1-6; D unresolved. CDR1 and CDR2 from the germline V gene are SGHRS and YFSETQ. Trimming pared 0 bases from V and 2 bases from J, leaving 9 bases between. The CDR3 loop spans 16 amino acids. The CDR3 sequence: CASSLGSLAYNSPLHF. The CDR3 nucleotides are TGCGCCAGCAGCTTGGGTTCCCTTGCCTATAATTCACCCCTCCACTTT. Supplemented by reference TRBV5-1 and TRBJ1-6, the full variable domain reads KAGVTQTPRYLIKTRGQQVTLSCSPISGHRSVSWYQQTPGQGLQFLFEYFSETQRNKGNFPGRFSGRQFSNSRSEMNVSTLELGDSALYLCASSLGSLAYNSPLHFGNGTRLTVT.

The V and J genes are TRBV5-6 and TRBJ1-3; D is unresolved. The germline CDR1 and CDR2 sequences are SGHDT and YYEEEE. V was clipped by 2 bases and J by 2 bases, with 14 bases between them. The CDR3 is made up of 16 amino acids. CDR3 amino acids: CASSLRGIITGNTIYF. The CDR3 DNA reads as TGTGCCAGCAGCTTAAGAGGCATCATCACTGGAAACACCATATATTTT.

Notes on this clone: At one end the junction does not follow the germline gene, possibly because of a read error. The CDR3 spells CASSTNWGRQGTQYF. CDR3 DNA sequence: TGTGCCAGCAGCACCAACTGGGGCCGGCAAGGGACCCAGTACTTC. J is TRBJ2-5 and V is TRBV11-2; the D gene is possibly TRBD1 (5 bases). Germline V gives CDR1 SGHAT, CDR2 FQNNGV. The CDR3 has 15 residues.

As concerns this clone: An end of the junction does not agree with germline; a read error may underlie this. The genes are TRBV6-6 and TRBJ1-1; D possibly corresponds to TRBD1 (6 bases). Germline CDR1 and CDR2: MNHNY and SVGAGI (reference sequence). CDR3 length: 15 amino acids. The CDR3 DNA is TGTGCCAGCAGGGGCACTACAGGGTTGAAGACTGAAGCTTTCTTT. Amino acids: CASRGTTGLKTEAFF.

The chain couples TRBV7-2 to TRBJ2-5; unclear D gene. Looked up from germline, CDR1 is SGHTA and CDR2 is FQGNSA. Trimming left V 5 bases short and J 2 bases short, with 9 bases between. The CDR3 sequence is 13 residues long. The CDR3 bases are TGTGCCAGCAGCAAAAGGGTTCAAGAGACCCAGTACTTC. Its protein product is CASSKRVQETQYF. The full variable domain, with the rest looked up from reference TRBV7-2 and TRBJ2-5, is GAGVSQSPSNKVTEKGKDVELRCDPISGHTALYWYRQSLGQGLEFLIYFQGNSAPDKSGLPSDRFSAERTGGSVSTLTIQRTQQEDSAVYLCASSKRVQETQYFGPGTRLLVL.

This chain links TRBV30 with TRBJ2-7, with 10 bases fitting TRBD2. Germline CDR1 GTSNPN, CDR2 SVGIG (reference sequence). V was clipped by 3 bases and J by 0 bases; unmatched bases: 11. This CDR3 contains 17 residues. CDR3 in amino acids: CAWSRPGLADSSYEQYF. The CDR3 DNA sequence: TGTGCCTGGAGCCGGCCCGGACTAGCGGATTCCTCCTACGAGCAGTACTTC.

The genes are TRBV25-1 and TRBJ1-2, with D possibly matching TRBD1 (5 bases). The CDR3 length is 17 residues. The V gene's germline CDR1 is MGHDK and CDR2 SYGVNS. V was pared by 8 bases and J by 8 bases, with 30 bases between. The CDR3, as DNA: TGTGCCAGCCCTCATGGGGGGGGAGGGGCCCCGGTTGGCGGCTACACCTTC. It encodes CASPHGGGGAPVGGYTF.

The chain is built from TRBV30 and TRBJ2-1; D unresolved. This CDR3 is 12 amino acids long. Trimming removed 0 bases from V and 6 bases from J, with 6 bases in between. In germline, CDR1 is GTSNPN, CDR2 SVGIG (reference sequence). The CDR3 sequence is CAWSVIGNEQFF. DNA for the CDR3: TGTGCCTGGAGTGTAATCGGCAATGAGCAGTTCTTC.

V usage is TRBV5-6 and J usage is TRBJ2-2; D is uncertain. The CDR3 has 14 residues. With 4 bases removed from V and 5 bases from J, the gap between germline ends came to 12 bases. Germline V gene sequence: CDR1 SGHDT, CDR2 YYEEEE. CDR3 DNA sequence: TGTGCCAGCAGCCGGGCGTTGAGTACCGGGGAGCTGTTTTTT. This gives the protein CASSRALSTGELFF.

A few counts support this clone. The CDR3 sequence: CASSPGTALSLTYEQYF. DNA of the CDR3: TGTGCCAGCTCACCCGGGACCGCACTATCTCTAACATACGAGCAGTACTTC. The J gene is TRBJ2-7, the V gene TRBV18; D is perhaps TRBD1 or TRBD2 (5 bases each). This CDR3 contains 17 residues. CDR1 and CDR2 (germline): KGHSH, LQKENI. V was shortened by 3 bases and J by 4 bases, with 22 bases between the two germline ends.

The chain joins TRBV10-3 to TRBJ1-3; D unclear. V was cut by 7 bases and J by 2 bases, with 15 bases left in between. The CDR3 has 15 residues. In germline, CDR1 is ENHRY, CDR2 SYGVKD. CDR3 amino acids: CAITPGGPAGNTIYF. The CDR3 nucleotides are TGTGCCATCACTCCCGGCGGCCCTGCTGGAAACACCATATATTTT.